Each of the 8 T cell receptor beta chains below was sequenced from the same sample in a study of Ad26.COV2.S vaccination and SARS-CoV-2 variants. Treatment given: 19 received Ad26.COV2.S at low or high dose, single or two shots; about five received placebo; per-sample allocation not given. Sampling occurred on day 63 after the first vaccine or placebo injection. TCRdb keeps only in-frame clones here, not all; method: immunoSEQ multiplex PCR. Of 400,000 or so clones listed, roughly nine tenths are singletons. The starting material was peripheral blood, obtained in a trial of Ad26.COV2.S vaccine versus placebo. The receptor set was obtained from a person between 18 and 65 years old who received the Ad26.COV2.S COVID-19 vaccine or a placebo.

The V gene is TRBV10-2, the J gene TRBJ1-6, with TRBD1 matching 7 bases. V shed 6 bases, J shed 6 bases, and the junction held 5 bases outside the gene matches. The CDR3 loop spans 14 amino acids. Germline CDR1 and CDR2: WSHSY and SAAADI. The CDR3 DNA sequence: TGCGCCAGCAGGCCGACAGGGACTAATTCACCCCTCCACTTT. Encoded protein: CASRPTGTNSPLHF.

The chain combines TRBV18 with TRBJ1-3; maybe TRBD1 (5 bases). CDR1 KGHSH and CDR2 LQKENI come from the germline V gene. The V gene lost 2 bases and the J gene lost 0 bases, with 8 bases spanning the gap. This CDR3 region has 15 residues. The CDR3 spells CASSPVGDSGNTIYF. For the CDR3, the DNA is TGTGCCAGCTCACCAGTAGGGGACTCTGGAAACACCATATATTTT.

V is TRBV4-1 and J is TRBJ1-2, with D unresolved. The V gene lost 0 bases and the J gene lost 2 bases, with 7 bases spanning the gap. This CDR3 has 14 amino acids. Germline CDR1 MGHRA, CDR2 YSYEKL. Here the CDR3 reads CASSQEARNYGYTF. CDR3 nucleotides: TGCGCCAGCAGCCAAGAGGCCAGGAACTATGGCTACACCTTC.

The chain carries TRBV4-1 and TRBJ1-5; 8 nucleotides align to TRBD1. CDR3 length: 15 residues. Germline V gene data show CDR1 as MGHRA and CDR2 as YSYEKL. J was trimmed by 4 bases and V by 4 bases; bases with no gene match: 6. The CDR3 is CASSRTGILNQPQHF. CDR3 coding DNA: TGCGCCAGCAGCCGGACAGGGATCCTAAATCAGCCCCAGCATTTT.

The CDR3 coding sequence is TGTGCCAGCACCCTGGACAGGAACACTGAAGCTTTCTTT. Translated: CASTLDRNTEAFF. V is TRBV14 and J is TRBJ1-1; the D gene is possibly TRBD1 (6 bases). The CDR3 has 13 residues. Germline CDR1 SGHDN, CDR2 FVKESK. Between the trimmed V and J ends, which lost 7 bases and 1 base, there was a span of 10 bases.

On this clone itself: At the DNA level, this CDR3 is encoded by other sequences in the same sample as well. The chain joins TRBV10-2 to TRBJ2-7; TRBD1 matches 8 bases. Germline loops: CDR1 WSHSY, CDR2 SAAADI. Trimming cost V 3 bases and J 2 bases; bases outside gene matches: 3. This CDR3 region has 14 residues. The CDR3 nucleotides are TGCGCCAGCAGTGAATTGGGACAGGCCTACGAGCAGTACTTC. Its protein product is CASSELGQAYEQYF.

The V call is TRBV12-3 or TRBV12-4, the J call TRBJ1-6; TRBD1 is a possible D gene (5 bases). V was clipped by 3 bases and J by 12 bases, with 9 bases between them. The CDR3 extends over 12 amino acids. CDR3 DNA sequence: TGTGCCAGCAGTTTTTACGGGGGACCCCTCCACTTT. Amino acids: CASSFYGGPLHF.

This chain connects TRBV3-1 (or the pseudogene TRBV3-2) to TRBJ1-5; D call uncertain. V lost 0 bases, J lost 9 bases, and 12 bases lay in between. The CDR3 spans 14 residues. Germline V gene lookup returns CDR1 LGHDT and CDR2 YNNKEL (reference sequence). As DNA, the CDR3 is TGTGCCAGCAGCCAAGATCTTAGTGAGCGGCCCCAGCATTTT. Residues: CASSQDLSERPQHF.